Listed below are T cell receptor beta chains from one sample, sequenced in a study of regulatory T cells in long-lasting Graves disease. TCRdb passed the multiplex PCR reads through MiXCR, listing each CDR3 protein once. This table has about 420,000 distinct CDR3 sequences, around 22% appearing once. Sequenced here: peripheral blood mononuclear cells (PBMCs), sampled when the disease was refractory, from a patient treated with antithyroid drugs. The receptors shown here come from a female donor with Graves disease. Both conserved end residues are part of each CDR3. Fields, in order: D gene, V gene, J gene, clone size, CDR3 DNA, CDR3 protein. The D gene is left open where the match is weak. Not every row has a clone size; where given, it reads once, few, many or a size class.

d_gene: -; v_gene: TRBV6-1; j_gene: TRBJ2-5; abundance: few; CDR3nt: TGTGCCAGCAGTCGGACAGCGTACGAGACCCAGTACTTC; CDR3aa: CASSRTAYETQYF
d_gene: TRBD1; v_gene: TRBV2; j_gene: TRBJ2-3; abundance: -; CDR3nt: TGTGCCAGCACCAAGGACAGGGCCGGCACAGATACGCAGTATTTT; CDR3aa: CASTKDRAGTDTQYF
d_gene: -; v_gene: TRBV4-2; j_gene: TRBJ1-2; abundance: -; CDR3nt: TGTGCCAGCAGCCAAGTGAACAGCGATACTAACTATGGCTACACCTTC; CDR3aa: CASSQVNSDTNYGYTF
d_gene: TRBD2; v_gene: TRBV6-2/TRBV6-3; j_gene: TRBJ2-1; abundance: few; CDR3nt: TGTGCCAGCAGGGGGGGAGCGGGAGGAGAGTATGAGCAGTTCTTC; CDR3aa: CASRGGAGGEYEQFF
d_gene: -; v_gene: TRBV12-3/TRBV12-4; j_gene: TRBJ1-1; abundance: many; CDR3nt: TGTGCCAGCAGTTTAAGGGGAGAGACTGAAGCTTTCTTT; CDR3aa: CASSLRGETEAFF
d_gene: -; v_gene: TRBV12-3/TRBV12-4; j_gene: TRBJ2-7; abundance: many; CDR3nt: TGTGCCAGCAGTTTAGCGAACACCGGGCCCTCGGGCACCTACGAGCAGTACTTC; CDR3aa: CASSLANTGPSGTYEQYF
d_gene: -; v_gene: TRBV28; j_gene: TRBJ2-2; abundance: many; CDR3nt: TGTGCCAGCAGTTCTCTAGCCACCACCGGGGAGCTGTTTTTT; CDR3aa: CASSSLATTGELFF
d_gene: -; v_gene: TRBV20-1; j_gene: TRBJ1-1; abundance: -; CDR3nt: TGCAGTGCTACCCGGGAGAGGAGCACTGAAGCTTTCTTT; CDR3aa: CSATRERSTEAFF
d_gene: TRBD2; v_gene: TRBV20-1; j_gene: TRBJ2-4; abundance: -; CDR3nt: TGCAGTGCTAGAGATTCGGCTAGCGGGAGAGTCGACATTCAGTACTTC; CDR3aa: CSARDSASGRVDIQYF
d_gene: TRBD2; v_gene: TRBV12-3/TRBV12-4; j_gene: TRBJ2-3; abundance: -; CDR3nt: TGTGCCAGCACCCTAGCGGGCCTTGGGACAGATACGCAGTATTTT; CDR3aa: CASTLAGLGTDTQYF
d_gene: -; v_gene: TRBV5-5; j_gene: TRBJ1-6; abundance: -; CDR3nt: TGTGCCAGCAGCCCAACCCCGGCGGTTTCCAGTTCACCCCTCCACTTT; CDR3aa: CASSPTPAVSSSPLHF
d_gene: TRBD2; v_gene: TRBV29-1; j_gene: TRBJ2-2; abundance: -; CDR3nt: TGCAGCGTTGGACTAGCGGGAGGCGGCACCGGGGAGCTGTTTTTT; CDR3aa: CSVGLAGGGTGELFF
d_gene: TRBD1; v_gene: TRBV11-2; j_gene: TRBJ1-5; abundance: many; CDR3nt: TGTGCCAGCAGTTGGGGACAGGGCCCTTATAGCAATCAGCCCCAGCATTTT; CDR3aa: CASSWGQGPYSNQPQHF
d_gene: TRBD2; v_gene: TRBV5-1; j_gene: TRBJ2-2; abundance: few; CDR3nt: TGCGCCAGCAGCACGGGACTAGCGGGGACTGCGAACACCGGGGAGCTGTTTTTT; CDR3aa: CASSTGLAGTANTGELFF
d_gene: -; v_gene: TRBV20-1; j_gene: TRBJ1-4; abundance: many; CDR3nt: TGCAGTGCTACCAACAGTAGGGGTAATGAAAAACTGTTTTTT; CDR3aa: CSATNSRGNEKLFF
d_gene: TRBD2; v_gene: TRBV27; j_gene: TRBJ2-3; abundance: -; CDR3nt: TGTGCCAGCAGGGTGACTAGCGGGAGAGCGGATACGCAGTATTTT; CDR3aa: CASRVTSGRADTQYF
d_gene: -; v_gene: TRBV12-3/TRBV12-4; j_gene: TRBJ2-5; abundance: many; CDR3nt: TGTGCCAGCAGTTTAGAGCCGTCCGCGGACCAGACCCAGTACTTC; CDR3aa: CASSLEPSADQTQYF
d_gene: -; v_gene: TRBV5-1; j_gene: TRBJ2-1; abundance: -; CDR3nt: TGCGCCAGCAGCCAACGAGGGGAGGACAGCAACAATGAGCAGTTCTTC; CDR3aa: CASSQRGEDSNNEQFF
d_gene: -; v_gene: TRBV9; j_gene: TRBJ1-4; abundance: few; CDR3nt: TGTGCCAGCAGCGGAACAGGGATCGCTAATGAAAAACTGTTTTTT; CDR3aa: CASSGTGIANEKLFF
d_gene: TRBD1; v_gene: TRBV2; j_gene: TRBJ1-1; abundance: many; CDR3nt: TGTGCCAGCAGCAATACGCCGGACAGGACGAGCACTGAAGCTTTCTTT; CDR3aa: CASSNTPDRTSTEAFF
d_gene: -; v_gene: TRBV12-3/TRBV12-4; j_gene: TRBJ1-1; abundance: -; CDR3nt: TGTGCCAGCAGTGGAGGAAACGCGAACACTGAAGCTTTCTTT; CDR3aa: CASSGGNANTEAFF
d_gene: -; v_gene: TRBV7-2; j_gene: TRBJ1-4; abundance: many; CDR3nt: TGTGCCAGCAGCGGGGGGACAAGTCATGAAAAACTGTTTTTT; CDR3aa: CASSGGTSHEKLFF
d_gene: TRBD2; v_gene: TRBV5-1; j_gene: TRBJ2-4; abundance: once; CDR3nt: TGCGCCAGCAGCTTGGACGGGAGGATCAACTATGGCTACATCTTC; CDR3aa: CASSLDGRINYGYIF
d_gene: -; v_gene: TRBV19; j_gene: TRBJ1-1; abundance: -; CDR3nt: TGTGCCAGTAGAAAGAAGGGTCAACTATTACCTGAGCAAGCTTTCTTT; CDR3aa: CASRKKGQLLPEQAFF
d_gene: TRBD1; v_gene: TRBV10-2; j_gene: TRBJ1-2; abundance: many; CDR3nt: TGCGCCAGCAGTCCGGGACAGGGGGGCTATGGCTACACCTTC; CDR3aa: CASSPGQGGYGYTF
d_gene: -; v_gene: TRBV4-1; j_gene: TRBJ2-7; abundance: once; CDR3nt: TGCGCCAGCAGCCAAGGGGCCAAAGCGACCAGCTCCTACGAGCAGTACTTC; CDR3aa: CASSQGAKATSSYEQYF
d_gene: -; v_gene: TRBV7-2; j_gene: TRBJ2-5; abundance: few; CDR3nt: TGTGCCAGCAGCTTAGTATTTGGAGAGTTGGGGGGGGGCGGCTCAAGGGAGACCCAGTACTTC; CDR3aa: CASSLVFGELGGGGSRETQYF
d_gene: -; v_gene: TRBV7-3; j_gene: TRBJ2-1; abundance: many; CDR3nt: TGTGCCAGCAGCAAGGACTTTCGGGATGAGCAGTTCTTC; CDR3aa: CASSKDFRDEQFF
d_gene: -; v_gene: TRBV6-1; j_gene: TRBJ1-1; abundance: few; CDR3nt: TGTGCCAGCAGAAAGACAGGTGGTGTCACTGAAGCTTTCTTT; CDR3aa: CASRKTGGVTEAFF
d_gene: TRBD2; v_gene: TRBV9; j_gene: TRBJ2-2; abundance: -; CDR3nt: TGTGCCAGCAGCGTAGGCCCGGGAGGTTATACGAACACCGGGGAGCTGTTTTTT; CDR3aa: CASSVGPGGYTNTGELFF
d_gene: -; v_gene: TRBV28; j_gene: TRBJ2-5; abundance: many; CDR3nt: TGTGCCAGCAGTTTCGGAACAGGGAGTACGAAGACCCAGTACTTC; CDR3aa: CASSFGTGSTKTQYF